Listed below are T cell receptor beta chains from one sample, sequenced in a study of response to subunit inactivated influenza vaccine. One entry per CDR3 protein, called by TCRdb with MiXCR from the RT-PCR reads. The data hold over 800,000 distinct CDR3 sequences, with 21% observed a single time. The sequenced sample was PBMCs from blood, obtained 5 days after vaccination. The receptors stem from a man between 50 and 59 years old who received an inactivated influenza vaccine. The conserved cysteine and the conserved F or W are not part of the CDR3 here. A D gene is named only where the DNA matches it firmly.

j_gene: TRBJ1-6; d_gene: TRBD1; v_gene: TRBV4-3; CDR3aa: ASSQGQGTYNSPLH
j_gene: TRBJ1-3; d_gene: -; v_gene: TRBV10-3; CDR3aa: AISGQGEDRSGNTIY
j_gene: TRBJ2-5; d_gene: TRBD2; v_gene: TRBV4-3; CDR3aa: ASSRGLADLQETQY
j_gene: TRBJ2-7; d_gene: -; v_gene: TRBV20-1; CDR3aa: SARGARMNSYEQY
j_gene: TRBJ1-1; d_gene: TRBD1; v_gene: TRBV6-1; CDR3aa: ASRRTGGWFAF
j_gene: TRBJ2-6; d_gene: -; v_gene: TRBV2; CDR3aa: ASGGRNSGANVLT
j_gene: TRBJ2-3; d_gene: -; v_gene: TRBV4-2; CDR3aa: ASSQDKTEDTQY
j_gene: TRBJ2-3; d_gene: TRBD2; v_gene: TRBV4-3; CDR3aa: ASSQVLAGGSTDTQY
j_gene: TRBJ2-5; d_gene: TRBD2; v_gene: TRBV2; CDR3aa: AGFVAGGEETQY
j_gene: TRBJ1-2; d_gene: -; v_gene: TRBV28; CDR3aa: ASSPGDNYGYT
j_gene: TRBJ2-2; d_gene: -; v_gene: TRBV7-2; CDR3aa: ASSYGRGNTGELF
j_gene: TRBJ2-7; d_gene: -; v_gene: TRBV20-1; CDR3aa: SAPRWDRTYEQY
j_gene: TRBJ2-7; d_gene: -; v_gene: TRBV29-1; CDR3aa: SCRTSSYEQY
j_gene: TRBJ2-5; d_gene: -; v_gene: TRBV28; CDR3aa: ASRQYLTGETQY
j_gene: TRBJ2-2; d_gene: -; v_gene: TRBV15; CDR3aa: ATSTGGANTGELF
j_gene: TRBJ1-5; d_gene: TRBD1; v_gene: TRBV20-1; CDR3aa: SALGQGLAGQPQH
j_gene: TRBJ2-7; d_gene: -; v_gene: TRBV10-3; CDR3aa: AISDSDAEQY
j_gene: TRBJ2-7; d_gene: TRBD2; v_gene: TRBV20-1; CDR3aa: STSRERHEQY
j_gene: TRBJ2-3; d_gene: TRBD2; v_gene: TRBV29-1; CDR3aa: SVPGTSGNGRDTQY
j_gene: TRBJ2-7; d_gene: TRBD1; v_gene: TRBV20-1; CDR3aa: SALDPPGGQY
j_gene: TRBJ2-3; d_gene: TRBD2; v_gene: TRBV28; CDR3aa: ASSFPPGTSGRLNTDTQY
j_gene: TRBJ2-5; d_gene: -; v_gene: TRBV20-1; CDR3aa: SATLAKETQY
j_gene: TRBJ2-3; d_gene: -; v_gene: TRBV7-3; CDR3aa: ASSPHVTDTQY
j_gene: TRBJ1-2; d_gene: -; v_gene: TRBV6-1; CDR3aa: ASSVGARDYGYT
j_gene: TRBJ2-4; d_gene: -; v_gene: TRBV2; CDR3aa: ASSEIVEVQY
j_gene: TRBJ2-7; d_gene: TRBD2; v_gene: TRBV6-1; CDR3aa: ASSESRGLASYEQY